Shown below are 9 T cell receptor beta chains from a single sample sequenced in a study of blood T cells in healthy people across ages. The second PCR ran about 6 to 12 cycles with a sample-barcoded 5' primer and J-beta primers. TCRdb reanalysed the 5' RACE reads using MiXCR and keeps one entry per CDR3 protein. The data show about 670,000 distinct CDR3 sequences, with under 65% seen just once and roughly 12% held by the top ten. Input material: blood. The receptors here all came from a woman at least 80 years old in good health.

This clonotype was observed a handful of times. This clone may be a read error of a much larger clone one base away. The J gene is TRBJ2-7, the V gene TRBV4-2; D not certain. This CDR3 region has 14 residues. Germline V lookup: CDR1 LGHNA, CDR2 YNFKEQ. V was clipped by 6 bases and J by 4 bases, with 16 bases between them. CDR3 sequence: CASRDARRMYEQYF. CDR3 bases: TGTGCCAGCAGGGACGCTCGGAGAATGTACGAGCAGTACTTC.

The V gene is TRBV3-1, the J gene TRBJ1-1; D remains unclear. This CDR3 is built from 14 residues. V gave up 2 bases and J gave up 2 bases, with 9 bases separating them. CDR1 and CDR2 from the germline V gene are LGHDT and YNNKEL (reference sequence). For the CDR3, the DNA is TGTGCCAGCAGCCAAAGGCAGCTAAACACTGAAGCTTTCTTT. This codes for CASSQRQLNTEAFF.

CDR3 amino acids: CAISDRDMEFF. In nucleotides, the CDR3 is TGTGCCATCAGTGACAGGGATATGGAGTTCTTC. The chain uses TRBV10-3 and TRBJ2-1, with D perhaps matching TRBD1 (5 bases). V shed 3 bases and J shed 14 bases, with 11 bases lying between them. This CDR3 is 11 amino acids long. Germline values: CDR1 ENHRY, CDR2 SYGVKD.

V is TRBV14 and J is TRBJ2-1; TRBD1 aligns across 11 bases. The CDR3 sequence is 13 residues long. In germline, CDR1 is SGHDN, CDR2 FVKESK. With 5 bases clipped from V and 10 bases from J, the junction kept 4 bases outside the gene matches. DNA of the CDR3: TGTGCCAGCAGCGGGACAGGGGGATTCGAGCAGTTCTTC. Its protein is CASSGTGGFEQFF.

J is TRBJ2-5 and V is TRBV6-6; TRBD2 aligns across 8 bases. Germline assignment: CDR1 MNHNY and CDR2 SVGAGI (reference sequence). Trimming cost V 10 bases and J 0 bases; bases outside gene matches: 7. The CDR3 is 14 amino acids. The CDR3 nucleotides are TGTGCCATCCGCGGGGGGCAGTACCAAGAGACCCAGTACTTC. The encoded protein is CAIRGGQYQETQYF.

As for this clonotype: A much larger clonotype is one base distant, so this may be a read error. The chain recombines TRBV20-1 with TRBJ2-7, with D unresolved. The germline V and J ends were trimmed by 1 base and 7 bases, with 20 bases remaining between them. In germline, CDR1 is DFQATT, CDR2 SNEGSKA (reference sequence). This CDR3 comprises 15 residues. CDR3 in amino acids: CSARVPRAVYNEQYF. The CDR3 DNA follows: TGCAGTGCTAGAGTTCCACGGGCCGTATACAATGAGCAGTACTTC.

J is TRBJ2-5 and V is TRBV7-9; 9 nucleotides match TRBD2. The CDR3 is made up of 14 amino acids. V gave up 5 bases and J gave up 7 bases; unmatched junction bases: 8. The germline gives CDR1 SEHNR, CDR2 FQNEAQ (reference sequence). The CDR3 DNA reads TGTGCCAGCAGCCCCGGGACTAGCTCTGGGACCCAGTACTTC. It specifies CASSPGTSSGTQYF.

The chain carries TRBV10-3 and TRBJ2-5; D gene unclear. The CDR3 contains 15 residues. Germline CDR1 ENHRY, CDR2 SYGVKD. Trimming removed 2 bases from V and 1 base from J, with 11 bases in between. The CDR3 here is CAISEREGIQETQYF. The CDR3 nucleotides read TGTGCCATCAGTGAGCGAGAAGGAATCCAAGAGACCCAGTACTTC.

This clonotype was recorded at least ten times. The chain combines TRBV12-3 or TRBV12-4 with TRBJ2-5; 7 nucleotides line up with TRBD1. The CDR3 has 14 residues. The V gene end was trimmed by 5 bases and the J gene end by 2 bases; junction bases not matched to a gene: 5. CDR3 DNA: TGTGCCAGCAGTCTATTGACAGGGCAAGAGACCCAGTACTTC. Translated: CASSLLTGQETQYF.